One sample yielded the 2 T cell receptor beta chains listed below, sequenced in a study of monozygotic twins with inflammatory bowel disease (dated by TCRdb to the late 2010s). Libraries were made using 5' RACE. Sequenced on an Illumina HiSeq 2500. Reads reprocessed by TCRdb are summarized as one entry per CDR3 protein sequence, and DNA is absent. The sample's table covers some 200,000 distinct CDR3 sequences. The ten largest clones add up to roughly 1.7% of the sample. Sequenced material: blood. The receptors shown here come from a human donor with ulcerative colitis or Crohn's disease, or a healthy co-twin of an affected twin (not recorded which).

The chain links TRBV5-1 to TRBJ2-3; lacking DNA, the TRBD1 call made by TCRdb goes unchecked. The length of the CDR3 is 13 residues. The germline V gene has CDR1 SGHRS and CDR2 YFSETQ. CDR3 protein: CASSLDPGDTQYF.

The V gene is TRBV11-2, the J gene TRBJ2-2; the TCRdb call, TRBD2, lacks DNA for checking. CDR3 size: 15 residues. CDR1 SGHAT and CDR2 FQNNGV come from the germline V gene. CDR3 amino acids: CASSSLRLYTGELFF.